This T cell receptor beta chain comes out of a study of neurological immune-mediated disorders. Trimming stripped 3 bases from V and 2 bases from J, with 13 bases between. The V gene's germline CDR1 is KGHSH and CDR2 LQKENI. The CDR3 is 15 amino acids. In its sample, this clonotype was seen many times. Each CDR3 protein is one row after TCRdb ran MiXCR on the 5' RACE reads. The table lists roughly 20,000 distinct CDR3 sequences, around 15% of them singletons. Sequencing used CD8+ T cells from blood. This receptor was obtained from a young woman with multiple sclerosis. The rearrangement links TRBV18 to TRBJ2-5; D call uncertain. CDR3 protein: CASSPYPGAQETQYF. In DNA, the CDR3 is TGTGCCAGCTCACCCTATCCAGGCGCGCAAGAGACCCAGTACTTC.